These 18 T cell receptor beta chains came from one sample sequenced in a study of blood T cell repertoires in COVID-19 (dated by TCRdb to the early 2020s). Receptors were amplified or captured by the immunoSEQ multiplex PCR assay. The table was pulled from immuneACCESS by TCRdb, which kept in-frame rearrangements only. Such tables lose some clones; where checked, under half of the loss comes from unresolved V genes, and the rest has no known cause. A total of about 50,000 clones appear in this sample, approximately 88% of them only once. The ten biggest clones cover about 27% of the sample. Sequenced sample: peripheral blood. Every receptor here comes from a human donor in a cohort sampled during active COVID-19.

This chain connects TRBV7-6 to TRBJ1-1, with D possibly being TRBD1 (5 bases). Per the germline V gene, CDR1 is SGHVS and CDR2 is FNYEAQ. The V and J ends lost 1 base and 4 bases respectively, with 7 bases between them. CDR3 size: 13 residues. CDR3 sequence: CASSLEGITEAFF. The CDR3 DNA is TGTGCCAGCAGCTTAGAGGGGATCACTGAAGCTTTCTTT.

The rearrangement links TRBV28 to TRBJ1-2, with 9 bases identical to TRBD1. This CDR3 spans 15 amino acids. The junction had 10 bases not matched to a gene; V was cut back by 8 bases and J by 3 bases. Per germline, CDR1 MDHEN and CDR2 SYDVKM. CDR3 loop: CASHTGTGLYYGYTF. The CDR3 nucleotides read TGTGCCAGCCATACCGGGACAGGGTTGTACTATGGCTACACCTTC.

This clone was detected only a few times. The chain couples TRBV5-1 to TRBJ2-2, with 10 positions matching TRBD2. V shed 2 bases, J shed 7 bases, and the junction held 2 bases outside the gene matches. The length of the CDR3 is 14 residues. CDR1 is SGHRS and CDR2 is YFSETQ in the germline V gene. The CDR3 DNA is TGCGCCAGCAGCTTACTAGCGGGGTACGGGGAGCTGTTTTTT. Protein: CASSLLAGYGELFF.

The chain carries TRBV11-3 and TRBJ1-1, with D hard to call. Germline CDR1 is SGHNT and CDR2 is YENEEA. V lost 0 bases and J 3 bases, leaving 11 bases between the germline ends. The CDR3 has 15 amino acids. Here the CDR3 DNA reads TGTGCCAGCAGCTTAGATGTAGTGGGAGACACTGAAGCTTTCTTT. It codes for CASSLDVVGDTEAFF.

The chain links TRBV12-3 or TRBV12-4 to TRBJ1-1; TRBD1 aligns across 8 bases. The CDR3 is made up of 13 amino acids. V shed 9 bases and J 4 bases; nucleotides not matched to a gene: 7. The CDR3 DNA sequence: TGTGCCAGTAGGGACAGGCTTGGCACTGAAGCTTTCTTT. Translated: CASRDRLGTEAFF.

The rearrangement uses TRBV6-6 and TRBJ1-2, with a tentative D call TRBD1 (5 bases). CDR3 length: 15 residues. Germline CDR1 and CDR2: MNHNY and SVGAGI (reference sequence). Trimming left V 6 bases short and J 2 bases short, with 16 bases between. This CDR3 is CASRDRQIQNYGYTF. The CDR3 coding sequence is TGTGCCAGCAGAGACCGACAGATTCAGAACTATGGCTACACCTTC.

This chain joins TRBV29-1 and TRBJ2-5; no reliable D call. The CDR3 totals 13 residues. The V end was cut by 4 bases, the J end by 5 bases, with 14 bases between. Germline V gene sequence: CDR1 SQVTM, CDR2 ANQGSEA. The CDR3 sequence: CSVGASKWETQYF. CDR3 nucleotide sequence: TGCAGCGTTGGGGCCTCGAAATGGGAGACCCAGTACTTC.

The chain links TRBV7-3 to TRBJ2-1; 10 nucleotides agree with TRBD2. The CDR3 length is 15 residues. The germline gives CDR1 SGHTA, CDR2 FQGTGA. J lost 0 bases, V lost 5 bases, and 1 base had no gene match. The CDR3 spells CASSPSGSSYNEQFF. In nucleotides, the CDR3 is TGTGCCAGCAGCCCTAGCGGGAGCTCCTACAATGAGCAGTTCTTC. The whole variable domain, filled in from reference TRBV7-3 and TRBJ2-1, reads GAGVSQTPSNKVTEKGKYVELRCDPISGHTALYWYRQSLGQGPEFLIYFQGTGAADDSGLPNDRFFAVRPEGSVSTLKIQRTERGDSAVYLCASSPSGSSYNEQFFGPGTRLTVL.

V is TRBV11-2 and J is TRBJ2-7, with 7 bases lining up with TRBD2. The CDR3 length is 15 residues. CDR1 is SGHAT and CDR2 is FQNNGV in the germline V gene. V shed 5 bases, J shed 5 bases, and the junction held 12 bases outside the gene matches. DNA of the CDR3: TGTGCCAGCAGCGAAGCCATCGGGGGGAGGCACGAGCAGTACGTC. It encodes CASSEAIGGRHEQYV.

The chain uses TRBV9 and TRBJ1-2, with 8 bases lining up with TRBD1. This CDR3 comprises 15 residues. CDR1 is SGDLS and CDR2 is YYNGEE in the germline V gene. After removal of 3 bases from V and 4 bases from J, the junction contained 8 bases not matched to a gene. The CDR3 reads CASSAQGAGLYGYTF. The CDR3 DNA follows: TGTGCCAGCAGCGCCCAGGGGGCCGGGCTCTATGGCTACACCTTC.

The chain combines TRBV6-6 with TRBJ1-2, with 9 positions matching TRBD1. Germline trimming cut 5 bases from V and 1 base from J; bases unmatched to any gene: 5. In germline, CDR1 is MNHNY, CDR2 SVGAGI (reference sequence). CDR3 length: 15 residues. The DNA of the CDR3 is TGTGCCAGCAGTCTTAGGACAGGGGATAACTATGGCTACACCTTC. It translates to CASSLRTGDNYGYTF.

The chain combines TRBV28 with TRBJ1-5; D not resolved. There are 12 residues in the CDR3. V lost 2 bases and J 7 bases, leaving 6 bases between the germline ends. The germline V gene has CDR1 MDHEN and CDR2 SYDVKM. The CDR3 region is CASSLVGQPQHF. The CDR3 DNA is TGTGCCAGCAGTTTAGTCGGGCAGCCCCAGCATTTT.

DNA for the CDR3: TGTGCCAGCAGCGTCAACCGACAGGGTGATTGGGATTCACCCCTCCACTTT. Protein product: CASSVNRQGDWDSPLHF. The gene calls are TRBV9 and TRBJ1-6; the match to TRBD1 covers 7 bases. Germline values: CDR1 SGDLS, CDR2 YYNGEE. J was trimmed by 8 bases and V by 2 bases; bases with no gene match: 13. The CDR3 consists of 17 residues.

The chain uses TRBV20-1 and TRBJ1-1; D not certain. Trimming removed 3 bases at V and 6 bases at J, with 8 bases between. The germline V gene encodes CDR1 DFQATT and CDR2 SNEGSKA (reference sequence). This CDR3 spans 11 amino acids. This CDR3 reads CSASEGPEAFF. The CDR3 DNA is TGCAGTGCTAGCGAGGGCCCTGAAGCTTTCTTT.

The J gene is TRBJ2-2, the V gene TRBV7-9; 7 bases are shared with TRBD2. The CDR3 sequence is 15 residues long. After removal of 3 bases from V and 0 bases from J, the junction contained 1 base not matched to a gene. Germline CDR1 SEHNR, CDR2 FQNEAQ (reference sequence). The CDR3 nucleotides read TGTGCCAGCAGCTTTCTAGCGGCGAACACCGGGGAGCTGTTTTTT. Translated, it gives CASSFLAANTGELFF.

This clone was detected once. The rearrangement links TRBV2 to TRBJ1-4, with D unresolved. Trimming removed 9 bases from V and 0 bases from J, with 14 bases in between. The CDR3 is 15 residues long. Germline V gives CDR1 SNHLY, CDR2 FYNNEI. CDR3 amino acids: CASLSHPATNEKLFF. The CDR3 DNA sequence: TGTGCCAGTCTGAGTCACCCCGCAACTAATGAAAAACTGTTTTTT.

This clone occurred a few times. The chain links TRBV7-9 to TRBJ2-4; D is possibly TRBD1 (5 bases). The germline V gene encodes CDR1 SEHNR and CDR2 FQNEAQ (reference sequence). The germline V and J ends were trimmed by 5 bases and 9 bases, with 17 bases remaining between them. This CDR3 comprises 14 residues. The CDR3 loop reads CASSGDSGLAIQYF. The CDR3 region has the DNA TGTGCCAGCAGCGGAGACTCAGGGTTGGCCATTCAGTACTTC.

The chain is built from TRBV10-3 and TRBJ1-6; 7 bases agree with TRBD1. Germline V gives CDR1 ENHRY, CDR2 SYGVKD. This CDR3 contains 14 residues. After removal of 6 bases from V and 7 bases from J, the junction contained 6 bases not matched to a gene. As DNA, the CDR3 is TGTGCCATCAGCCGGGACAGCGCGAATTCACCCCTCCACTTT. This codes for CAISRDSANSPLHF.